One T cell receptor (beta chain) is described in this entry. The antigen is not known. These data are taken from a study of cytomegalovirus exposure and HLA in healthy donors. The study, taken as a whole, reports: In a later analysis, a missense DCLRE1C variant was linked to TCR beta V- and J-gene trimming. The study found most TCR sequences rare, yet found some public TCRs in many donors. Sequencing likely produced, as an artifact, a cluster of highly shared sequence variants. Several of the most significant clusters were apparently associated with common viral pathogens in a later analysis.

There are 15 residues in the CDR3. V lost 4 bases to trimming and J lost 0 bases, with 12 bases between them. From germline, CDR1 is SGDLS and CDR2 YYNGEE. The PCR ran on 60 Vbeta and 13 Jbeta primers. The table came from immunoSEQ multiplex PCR; TCRdb's copy has only in-frame clones and leaves some out. The sample lists approximately 88,000 clones, around four fifths occurring once. Material for sequencing was PBMCs. V usage is TRBV9 and J usage is TRBJ2-3, with a tentative D call TRBD2 (5 bases). The origin of this receptor is a man aged 45-65 years in good health and CMV-seropositive. DNA of the CDR3: TGTGCCAGCAGCCTAGGACTGGCGAGCACAGATACGCAGTATTTT. This translates into CASSLGLASTDTQYF.